A selection of T cell receptor beta chains follows, all from one sample in a study of metastatic and nonmetastatic thyroid tumors. TCRdb reanalyzed the PCR reads via MiXCR. This sample yields some 86,000 clones, of which under 15% are seen a single time; around 10% belongs to the top ten. Source material: tumor tissue. The origin of the receptors is a female donor with papillary thyroid cancer or a benign thyroid nodule (not recorded which). Some clones in this sample may be carry-over from other donors' samples. The CDR3 runs from the conserved cysteine through the conserved F or W. Each record gives: CDR3 length, V gene, clone size, J gene, CDR3 protein. Size is omitted from some rows. Given values are once, few, many or a class for expanded clones.

14	TRBV12-3/TRBV12-4	many	TRBJ2-7	CASSWTGGSYEQYF
17	TRBV28	-	TRBJ1-4	CASSLTFRGIASEKLFF
16	TRBV20-1	-	TRBJ2-7	CIASNHGTSGRHDQYF
12	TRBV2	many	TRBJ2-2	CASSARDGELFF
16	TRBV4-1	-	TRBJ2-5	CASSQGASGRAETQYF
15	TRBV5-1	-	TRBJ1-4	CASSLGFRGGEKLFF
16	TRBV19	many	TRBJ1-2	CASSIDGGGYVYGYTF
16	TRBV18	many	TRBJ2-7	CASSPPLAGSSYEQYF
17	TRBV28	many	TRBJ1-5	CASSSRQGLSGNQPQHF
13	TRBV30	few	TRBJ2-3	CAWDPAGTDTQYF
13	TRBV6-1	many	TRBJ1-1	CASSDKGGNEAFF
11	TRBV18	-	TRBJ2-3	CTSSPLEEQYF
12	TRBV6-1	many	TRBJ1-2	CASRSLLFGYTF
13	TRBV6-5	many	TRBJ2-1	CASSYSSYNEQFF
16	TRBV12-3/TRBV12-4	-	TRBJ2-1	CARSTVPGTSESEQFF
16	TRBV11-3	-	TRBJ2-7	CASSLDPGTVVNEQYF
18	TRBV6-2/TRBV6-3	few	TRBJ2-3	CASNGRSDGSRFTDTQYF
16	TRBV18	many	TRBJ2-5	CASSPTRTGPGQTQYF
16	TRBV20-1	many	TRBJ2-5	CSASALAGGIRETQYF
14	TRBV5-4	-	TRBJ2-5	CASSIGTAKETQYF
12	TRBV2	many	TRBJ2-3	CASSQVKDTQYF
15	TRBV19	few	TRBJ1-1	CASSRTGQVGTEAFF
11	TRBV7-8	many	TRBJ2-7	CASSLGSGFYF
12	TRBV3-1	many	TRBJ2-2	CASSRQAGELFF
17	TRBV20-1	-	TRBJ2-7	CSVREWGGLAGPYEQYF
14	TRBV3-1	many	TRBJ1-1	CASRELGKNTEAFF
14	TRBV6-1	many	TRBJ1-2	CASTKSGDPTGYTF
14	TRBV2	many	TRBJ2-7	CASSVRPHSYEQYF
12	TRBV7-9	many	TRBJ1-2	CASSLAGYGYTF
13	TRBV6-1	-	TRBJ1-5	CASMWDGNQPQHF
12	TRBV3-1	many	TRBJ1-3	CASSRSGNTIYF
16	TRBV6-1	-	TRBJ1-5	CASSTGRGYSNQPQHF
13	TRBV27	many	TRBJ2-7	CASSFQGAGEQYF
14	TRBV5-1	-	TRBJ1-6	CASSYSGTDSPLHF
13	TRBV20-1	many	TRBJ1-1	CSARWTGGTEAFF
17	TRBV5-6	-	TRBJ2-5	CASSFNRLSGRKETQYF
14	TRBV7-9	many	TRBJ2-6	CASSLVSGANVLTF
14	TRBV7-2	-	TRBJ2-3	CVSRMRGSTDTQYF
14	TRBV5-1	many	TRBJ2-2	CASSRAGGTGELFF
16	TRBV10-3	many	TRBJ2-3	CATFPVSDRVADTQYF
14	TRBV5-5	few	TRBJ2-1	CASSLVVKDNEQFF
16	TRBV2	many	TRBJ1-1	CASSEASGQGGAEAFF
15	TRBV30	few	TRBJ1-1	CAWSVSRGLLTEAFF
12	TRBV7-9	many	TRBJ2-7	CASRIGGGEQYF
11	TRBV28	many	TRBJ1-1	CASKRNTEAFF
19	TRBV28	many	TRBJ2-6	CASTPSGPRLSSGANVLTF
13	TRBV20-1	-	TRBJ2-7	CSDLTGTSYEQYF
15	TRBV4-1	many	TRBJ2-1	CASSQEPARQDEQFF
14	TRBV19	many	TRBJ2-5	CASSIGGKGETQYF
14	TRBV30	many	TRBJ2-1	CAWVPGQGVNEQFF
14	TRBV5-1	many	TRBJ2-1	CASTPLRGYNEQFF
16	TRBV7-7	many	TRBJ2-1	CASSQPRAGGGGEQFF
12	TRBV7-2	many	TRBJ2-3	CASSLKGGTQYF